The 26 T cell receptor beta chains reported below all come from one sample, sequenced in a study of beta chain features in type 1 diabetes. All of the isolated RNA was reverse transcribed, so expressed TCRB transcripts were sequenced. Here immunoSEQ multiplex PCR was the method, and the copy in TCRdb shows in-frame clones only, minus some. The sample holds 250,000 to 300,000 clones, approximately 8.1% seen once. The sequencing sample was made of central memory CD4+ T cells from blood. The source is a woman aged 18-29 years in good health.

The V and J genes are TRBV11-3 and TRBJ1-2; 7 positions agree with TRBD1. Looked up from germline, CDR1 is SGHNT and CDR2 is YENEEA. CDR3 length equals 13 residues. After removal of 6 bases from V and 4 bases from J, the junction contained 5 bases not matched to a gene. CDR3 region: CASRDRSGYGYTF. As DNA, the CDR3 is TGTGCCAGCAGGGACAGGTCTGGCTATGGCTACACCTTC.

The chain employs TRBV28 and TRBJ1-6; the match to TRBD1 covers 9 bases. From germline, CDR1 is MDHEN and CDR2 SYDVKM. The trim removed 6 bases at V and 15 bases at J, leaving 9 bases unmatched. The CDR3 has 13 residues. CDR3 loop: CASSGDRARFLHF. The CDR3 region has the DNA TGTGCCAGCAGCGGGGACAGGGCTCGTTTCCTCCACTTT. Supplemented by reference TRBV28 and TRBJ1-6, the full variable domain reads DVKVTQSSRYLVKRTGEKVFLECVQDMDHENMFWYRQDPGLGLRLIYFSYDVKMKEKGDIPEGYSVSREKKERFSLILESASTNQTSMYLCASSGDRARFLHFGNGTRLTVT.

The V gene is TRBV5-6, the J gene TRBJ2-7; D remains ambiguous. This CDR3 spans 16 amino acids. From germline, CDR1 is SGHDT and CDR2 YYEEEE. The germline V and J ends were trimmed by 0 bases and 0 bases, with 13 bases remaining between them. CDR3 nucleotide sequence: TGTGCCAGCAGCTTGGAGGATTATACGGGCTCCTACGAGCAGTACTTC. It encodes CASSLEDYTGSYEQYF.

A remark on this clone: Since a much larger clone is just one base distant, this may be a read error. The rearrangement links TRBV4-2 to TRBJ1-2, with D possibly matching TRBD1 (5 bases). Deletions cut 1 base from V and 5 bases from J, with 17 bases between. The germline V gene encodes CDR1 LGHNA and CDR2 YNFKEQ. CDR3 length: 16 amino acids. The CDR3: CASSQAPGITPYGYTF. The DNA for the CDR3 is TGTGCCAGCAGCCAAGCCCCAGGGATTACCCCTTATGGCTACACCTTC.

This clone occurred a few times. J is TRBJ1-1 and V is TRBV5-4; D perhaps matches TRBD1 (6 bases). V was clipped by 4 bases and J by 4 bases, with 14 bases between them. Germline loops: CDR1 SGHNT, CDR2 YYREEE (reference sequence). CDR3 length: 14 amino acids. CDR3 bases: TGTGCCAGCAGCCCCGGGGGCGGGGGCACTGAAGCTTTCTTT. Its protein is CASSPGGGGTEAFF.

The chain has TRBV28 and TRBJ1-2; the match to TRBD1 covers 7 bases. The CDR3 has 14 amino acids. Trimming cost V 5 bases and J 6 bases; bases outside gene matches: 9. Per germline, CDR1 MDHEN and CDR2 SYDVKM. CDR3 amino acids: CASSLAGTVDGYTF. In nucleotides, the CDR3 is TGTGCCAGCAGTCTTGCCGGGACAGTGGATGGCTACACCTTC.

The V and J genes are TRBV12-5 and TRBJ2-5; the D gene could be TRBD1 or TRBD2 (5 bases each). The CDR3 has 14 residues. Germline values: CDR1 LGHNT, CDR2 FRNRAP. Trimming left V 6 bases short and J 0 bases short, with 11 bases between. The CDR3 DNA reads TGTGCTAGTGGACCGGGACGGAACCAAGAGACCCAGTACTTC. Translating it yields CASGPGRNQETQYF.

The chain has TRBV29-1 and TRBJ2-7; 8 bases map to TRBD1. Trimming cost V 5 bases and J 0 bases; bases outside gene matches: 9. The CDR3 length is 15 residues. The germline V gene has CDR1 SQVTM and CDR2 ANQGSEA. CDR3 sequence reads: CSVQKQGTGSYEQYF. CDR3 sequence (DNA): TGCAGCGTTCAAAAACAGGGGACAGGCTCCTACGAGCAGTACTTC.

The CDR3 spells CASSSQGYTGELFF. In DNA, the CDR3 is TGTGCCAGCAGCTCTCAGGGGTACACCGGGGAGCTGTTTTTT. V usage is TRBV7-7 and J usage is TRBJ2-2; a possible D gene is TRBD1 (6 bases). The CDR3 has 14 amino acids. In germline, CDR1 is SSHAT, CDR2 FNYEAQ (reference sequence). The V end lost 4 bases, the J end lost 3 bases, and 9 bases lay between the germline ends.

This clone was detected only a few times. The gene calls are TRBV2 and TRBJ2-7; D is uncertain. Per the germline V gene, CDR1 is SNHLY and CDR2 is FYNNEI. V was clipped by 5 bases and J by 2 bases, with 13 bases between them. The CDR3 covers 14 residues. CDR3: CASSLTPIPYEQYV. The CDR3, as DNA: TGTGCCAGCAGTTTAACCCCAATACCCTACGAGCAGTACGTC.

The chain combines TRBV7-2 with TRBJ2-5; 9 bases agree with TRBD2. Trimming cost V 5 bases and J 6 bases; bases outside gene matches: 10. The CDR3 runs to 15 residues. Germline CDR1 and CDR2: SGHTA and FQGNSA. The CDR3 reads CASSTYSGGPKTQYF. The CDR3 nucleotides are TGTGCCAGCAGCACATATAGCGGGGGCCCTAAGACCCAGTACTTC.

The chain carries TRBV2 and TRBJ1-5; D is unclear. The CDR3 totals 16 residues. Germline V gene sequence: CDR1 SNHLY, CDR2 FYNNEI. V was cut by 2 bases and J by 0 bases, with 11 bases left in between. For the CDR3, the DNA is TGTGCCAGCAGTGAAACGGGGTATTATAGCAATCAGCCCCAGCATTTT. The encoded protein is CASSETGYYSNQPQHF.

This clone was counted a few times. A much more abundant neighbour one base away suggests this may be a read error. Other DNA sequences within the sample encode an identical CDR3. This sequence joins TRBV7-3 and TRBJ2-3; no definite D call. This CDR3 is built from 14 residues. V was clipped by 1 base and J by 0 bases, with 5 bases between them. Germline V lookup: CDR1 SGHTA, CDR2 FQGTGA. CDR3 bases: TGTGCCAGCAGCTTAATTCCCAGCACAGATACGCAGTATTTT. Its protein product is CASSLIPSTDTQYF.

V and J are TRBV7-8 and TRBJ1-5, with 7 bases that match TRBD1. Germline assignment: CDR1 SGHVS and CDR2 FQNEAQ. The CDR3 is made up of 15 amino acids. J gave up 1 base and V 2 bases, and 2 bases lay outside the gene matches. Written as DNA, the CDR3 is TGTGCCAGCAGCTTATCCAGGGGGAGCAATCAGCCCCAGCATTTT. Translated, it gives CASSLSRGSNQPQHF.

The sample holds many counts of this clone. This chain uses TRBV2 with TRBJ2-3, with 9 nucleotides matching TRBD1. CDR3 length: 15 residues. The V segment lost 7 bases and the J segment 2 bases; nucleotides outside the gene matches: 7. The germline V gene has CDR1 SNHLY and CDR2 FYNNEI. As DNA, the CDR3 is TGTGCCAGCAATCAGGGACAGGGAATCACAGATACGCAGTATTTT. It specifies CASNQGQGITDTQYF.

The chain joins TRBV1 to TRBJ2-1; the table gives TRBD1 as D, unverified against the DNA. TRBV1 corresponds to a pseudogene. The CDR3 runs to 15 residues. CDR3: CTSSQGVHRGNEQFF. Written as DNA, the CDR3 is TGCACCAGCAGCCAAGGGGTCCACAGGGGTAATGAGCAGTTCTTC.

This clone was detected many times. The chain employs TRBV27 and TRBJ2-6, with D hard to call. This CDR3 contains 15 residues. Germline CDR1 MNHEY, CDR2 SMNVEV (reference sequence). Trimming took 6 bases from V and 0 from J, leaving 9 bases between them. Here the CDR3 DNA reads TGTGCCAGCAGCCCATGGGGCTCTGGGGCCAACGTCCTGACTTTC. Protein product: CASSPWGSGANVLTF.

The chain employs TRBV19 and TRBJ2-1; TRBD2 matches 14 bases. CDR1 is LNHDA, CDR2 SQIVND, per germline (reference sequence). This CDR3 is built from 16 residues. V was clipped by 4 bases and J by 4 bases; unmatched bases: 3. CDR3 sequence: CASSKTSGRAYNEQFF. CDR3 in DNA: TGTGCCAGTAGTAAGACTAGCGGGAGGGCGTACAATGAGCAGTTCTTC.

The rearrangement joins TRBV21-1 to TRBJ2-7; the table calls TRBD2, which could not be checked here. TRBV21-1 corresponds to a pseudogene. CDR3 length: 15 amino acids. CDR3 nucleotide sequence: TGTGCCAGCGGATTAGGGACTAGCGAAACCTACGAGCAGTACTTC. Its protein product is CASGLGTSETYEQYF.

Concerning this clone itself: A much larger clone sits a single nucleotide away, making a read error possible. V usage is TRBV7-6 and J usage is TRBJ2-3; no clear D gene. There are 12 residues in the CDR3. CDR1 is SGHVS and CDR2 is FNYEAQ in the germline V gene. Trimming shortened V by 0 bases and J by 2 bases, and 0 bases separated the two germline ends. The CDR3 bases are TGTGCCAGCAGCTTAGCCACAGATACGCAGTATTTT. Translating gives CASSLATDTQYF.

This clone was seen more than once but under ten times. The chain has TRBV11-1 and TRBJ2-7, with 13 bases identical to TRBD2. The CDR3 spans 17 residues. The V gene end was trimmed by 6 bases and the J gene end by 3 bases; junction bases not matched to a gene: 11. Germline V CDR1 and CDR2: SGHAT, FQDESV (reference sequence). CDR3 DNA: TGTGCCAGCAGTTATGGACTAGCGGGAGTGTCGGGCTACGAGCAGTACTTC. Its protein is CASSYGLAGVSGYEQYF.

This clone has only a few counts. This chain connects TRBV29-1 to TRBJ2-1; a possible D gene is TRBD2 (5 bases). The CDR3 covers 15 residues. Germline CDR1 is SQVTM and CDR2 is ANQGSEA. V shed 7 bases and J shed 1 base, with 17 bases lying between them. CDR3 loop: CSGKGSPTSYNEQFF. In DNA, the CDR3 is TGCAGCGGCAAAGGGAGCCCGACATCCTACAATGAGCAGTTCTTC.

A remark on this clone: Other DNA sequences in this specimen translate into the identical CDR3. The chain couples TRBV18 to TRBJ2-5; D perhaps matches TRBD1 (5 bases). The CDR3 totals 13 residues. Trimming took off 3 bases at V and 0 bases at J, with 5 bases between the two ends. Germline CDR1 reads KGHSH; CDR2 reads LQKENI. DNA of the CDR3: TGTGCCAGCTCACCGACAGACCAAGAGACCCAGTACTTC. This sequence encodes CASSPTDQETQYF.

The V call is TRBV4-1, the J call TRBJ2-7, with 10 positions matching TRBD2. After removal of 0 bases from V and 6 bases from J, the junction contained 8 bases not matched to a gene. The CDR3 covers 16 residues. Germline CDR1 MGHRA, CDR2 YSYEKL. The CDR3 spells CASSQEWGTSAGEQYF. CDR3 nucleotide sequence: TGCGCCAGCAGCCAAGAGTGGGGGACTAGCGCTGGCGAGCAGTACTTC.

V and J are TRBV5-6 and TRBJ1-5, with unresolved D. The length of the CDR3 is 17 residues. Trimming removed 3 bases at V and 0 bases at J, with 16 bases between. The germline V gene has CDR1 SGHDT and CDR2 YYEEEE. As DNA, the CDR3 is TGTGCCAGCAGCTCCCTGCAAGCATTTAGTAGCAATCAGCCCCAGCATTTT. Translated, it gives CASSSLQAFSSNQPQHF. Based on the CDR3 plus reference TRBV5-6 and TRBJ1-5, the full variable domain is DAGVTQSPTHLIKTRGQQVTLRCSPKSGHDTVSWYQQALGQGPQFIFQYYEEEERQRGNFPDRFSGHQFPNYSSELNVNALLLGDSALYLCASSSLQAFSSNQPQHFGDGTRLSIL.

This clone was counted a few times. The chain employs TRBV5-4 and TRBJ2-4; D is uncertain. The CDR3 is 11 amino acids. Between the trimmed V and J ends, which lost 4 bases and 11 bases, there was a span of 10 bases. The germline CDR1 and CDR2 sequences are SGHNT and YYREEE (reference sequence). The CDR3 protein is CASSGLGVQYF. The DNA of the CDR3 is TGTGCCAGCAGCGGGCTAGGAGTTCAGTACTTC.